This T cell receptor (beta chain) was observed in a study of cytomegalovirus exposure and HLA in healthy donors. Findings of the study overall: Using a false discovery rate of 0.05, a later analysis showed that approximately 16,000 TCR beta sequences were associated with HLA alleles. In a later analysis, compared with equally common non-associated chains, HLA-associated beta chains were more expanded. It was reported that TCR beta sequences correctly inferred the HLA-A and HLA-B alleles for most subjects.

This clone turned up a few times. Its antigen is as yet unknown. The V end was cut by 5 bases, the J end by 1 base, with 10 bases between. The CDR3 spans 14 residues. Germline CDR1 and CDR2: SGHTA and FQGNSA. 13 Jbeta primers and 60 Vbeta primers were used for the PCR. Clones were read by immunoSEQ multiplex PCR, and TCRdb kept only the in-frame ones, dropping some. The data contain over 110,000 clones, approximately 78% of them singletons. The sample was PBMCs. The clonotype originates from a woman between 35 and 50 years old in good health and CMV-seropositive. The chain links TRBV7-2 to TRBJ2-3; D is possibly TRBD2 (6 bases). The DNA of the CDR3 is TGTGCCAGCAGCCCTAGGAGGGGCACAGATACGCAGTATTTT. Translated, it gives CASSPRRGTDTQYF.